The 10 T cell receptor beta chains reported below all come from one sample, sequenced in a study of cytomegalovirus exposure and HLA in healthy donors. Primers for the PCR totalled 60 Vbeta and 13 Jbeta. The assay was immunoSEQ multiplex PCR, and TCRdb's table has in-frame clones only and misses some. This table holds over 150,000 clones, 75% to 90% found once. The sequenced material came from PBMCs. These receptors originate from a young man in good health and CMV-seronegative.

This clone appeared once. The chain employs TRBV7-9 and TRBJ2-1, with TRBD2 identical over 12 bases. The CDR3 extends over 17 amino acids. V lost 4 bases, J lost 0 bases, and 4 bases stayed unmatched. Germline values: CDR1 SEHNR, CDR2 FQNEAQ (reference sequence). CDR3 region: CASSSPTSGSSYNEQFF. CDR3 DNA sequence: TGTGCCAGCAGCTCCCCGACTAGCGGGAGCTCCTACAATGAGCAGTTCTTC.

This clone is a singleton in its sample. The chain is built from TRBV28 and TRBJ2-2; D might be TRBD2 (6 bases). Trimming took off 3 bases at V and 5 bases at J, with 16 bases between the two ends. CDR1 MDHEN and CDR2 SYDVKM come from the germline V gene. This CDR3 contains 16 residues. The CDR3 region has the DNA TGTGCCAGCAGTTTTGCTCGGCAGGGAGGTACCGGGGAGCTGTTTTTT. It encodes CASSFARQGGTGELFF.

The chain carries TRBV7-2 and TRBJ2-1; 7 bases line up with TRBD1. The CDR3 runs 15 residues. Germline V lookup: CDR1 SGHTA, CDR2 FQGNSA. V dropped 1 base and J dropped 7; count of bases not matched to a gene: 7. The CDR3, as DNA: TGTGCCAGCAGCTTAGATCCCAGGGGGACGAATGAGCAGTTCTTC. This codes for CASSLDPRGTNEQFF.

The V call is TRBV2, the J call TRBJ2-5, with a weak D call TRBD1 (6 bases). Germline V gene data show CDR1 as SNHLY and CDR2 as FYNNEI. The CDR3 totals 14 residues. V lost 3 bases and J 5 bases, leaving 13 bases between the germline ends. The CDR3 DNA follows: TGTGCCAGCAGTGACTTACAGGGCGAGGAGACCCAGTACTTC. This translates into CASSDLQGEETQYF.

As concerns this clone: Other DNA sequences within the sample encode an identical CDR3. The gene calls are TRBV2 and TRBJ1-1; 8 nucleotides align to TRBD1. Trimming cost V 6 bases and J 3 bases; bases outside gene matches: 3. This CDR3 is built from 13 residues. Germline-derived CDR1 and CDR2 are SNHLY and FYNNEI. The CDR3, as DNA: TGTGCCAGCAGCGCGGACAGGGACACTGAAGCTTTCTTT. Protein sequence: CASSADRDTEAFF. Full variable domain (remainder filled in from reference TRBV2 and TRBJ1-1): EPEVTQTPSHQVTQMGQEVILRCVPISNHLYFYWYRQILGQKVEFLVSFYNNEISEKSEIFDDQFSVERPDGSNFTLKIRSTKLEDSAMYFCASSADRDTEAFFGQGTRLTVV.

This clone appeared a single time. The CDR3 protein is CASSLRDRGSYEQYF. CDR3 in DNA: TGTGCCAGCAGCCTCCGGGACAGGGGAAGTTACGAGCAGTACTTC. The chain combines TRBV14 with TRBJ2-7, with 10 bases that match TRBD1. Germline CDR1 reads SGHDN; CDR2 reads FVKESK. J gave up 4 bases and V 4 bases, and 7 bases lay outside the gene matches. The CDR3 contains 15 residues.

The genes are TRBV28 and TRBJ2-2; 7 nucleotides match TRBD1. There are 14 residues in the CDR3. V trimming: 6 bases; J trimming: 4 bases; junction bases outside the gene matches: 5. From germline, CDR1 is MDHEN and CDR2 SYDVKM. In DNA form, the CDR3 reads TGTGCCAGCAGCCTAGGACAGGTCACCGGGGAGCTGTTTTTT. Its protein product is CASSLGQVTGELFF.

The CDR3 spells CASSPARGEQYF. CDR3 DNA sequence: TGTGCCAGCTCACCTGCAAGGGGCGAGCAGTACTTC. The J gene is TRBJ2-7, the V gene TRBV14; possibly TRBD1 for D (5 bases). The CDR3 is 12 amino acids. CDR1 is SGHDN and CDR2 is FVKESK in the germline V gene. V shed 8 bases and J shed 6 bases, with 14 bases lying between them. The entire variable domain, with the rest obtained from reference TRBV14 and TRBJ2-7, is as follows: EAGVTQFPSHSVIEKGQTVTLRCDPISGHDNLYWYRRVMGKEIKFLLHFVKESKQDESGMPNNRFLAERTGGTYSTLKVQPAELEDSGVYFCASSPARGEQYFGPGTRLTVT.

The chain recombines TRBV7-2 with TRBJ1-1, with D perhaps matching TRBD1 (6 bases). The CDR3 has 14 amino acids. The V and J ends lost 4 bases and 1 base respectively, with 10 bases between them. CDR1 is SGHTA and CDR2 is FQGNSA in the germline V gene. The CDR3 coding sequence is TGTGCCAGCAGCTACACAGGGCCGAACACTGAAGCTTTCTTT. As protein: CASSYTGPNTEAFF.

The chain uses TRBV7-2 and TRBJ1-1; no clear D. Germline values: CDR1 SGHTA, CDR2 FQGNSA. The CDR3 runs to 14 residues. V shed 7 bases and J shed 10 bases, with 22 bases lying between them. CDR3 sequence (DNA): TGTGCCAGCACCCCACTTTGGGGAGCTTCGTCAGCTTTCTTT. Translating it yields CASTPLWGASSAFF.